The next 12 T cell receptor beta chains were all read from a single sample in a study of blood T cell repertoires in COVID-19. Generated by immunoSEQ multiplex PCR, the TCRdb table keeps only in-frame clones and is missing some. The sample has about 190,000 clones; roughly 78% are singletons. The sample taken for sequencing was peripheral blood. The source is a woman aged 80 or older with active or convalescent COVID-19.

The V and J genes are TRBV10-1 and TRBJ1-3, with 9 positions matching TRBD1. The CDR3 is 17 amino acids. With V trimmed by 4 bases and J by 1 base, 8 bases remained unmatched. The germline V gene has CDR1 WNHNN and CDR2 SYGVQD (reference sequence). The CDR3 protein is CASSAGTGRYSGNTIYF. CDR3 sequence (DNA): TGCGCCAGCAGTGCCGGGACAGGGAGATATTCTGGAAACACCATATATTTT.

The chain combines TRBV7-9 with TRBJ1-4; 9 nucleotides align to TRBD1. V shed 8 bases, J shed 3 bases, and the junction held 4 bases outside the gene matches. CDR3 size: 14 residues. Germline V gives CDR1 SEHNR, CDR2 FQNEAQ (reference sequence). DNA for the CDR3: TGTGCCAGCTCAACAGGGGGCTCTAATGAAAAACTGTTTTTT. The encoded protein is CASSTGGSNEKLFF.

The chain has TRBV4-3 and TRBJ1-2; D is unclear. V was shortened by 0 bases and J by 4 bases, with 12 bases between the two germline ends. Germline V CDR1 and CDR2: LGHNA, YSLEER. The CDR3 extends over 15 amino acids. Here the CDR3 reads CASSQDLDAGYGYTF. CDR3 coding DNA: TGCGCCAGCAGCCAAGACCTAGACGCTGGCTATGGCTACACCTTC.

The chain carries TRBV6-5 and TRBJ1-1; tentative D call: TRBD1 (6 bases). Germline values: CDR1 MNHEY, CDR2 SVGAGI. Trimming took off 2 bases at V and 7 bases at J, with 11 bases between the two ends. The CDR3 is made up of 13 amino acids. The CDR3 bases are TGTGCCAGCAGTTACGCCGGACAGAATGAAGCTTTCTTT. Amino acids: CASSYAGQNEAFF.

The rearrangement joins TRBV10-3 to TRBJ2-1, with TRBD2 matching over 8 bases. The germline gives CDR1 ENHRY, CDR2 SYGVKD. The V segment lost 2 bases and the J segment 8 bases; nucleotides outside the gene matches: 11. CDR3 length: 16 amino acids. The CDR3 DNA reads as TGTGCCATCAGTGAGCGGCGGACTAGCTTGTTCGATGAGCAGTTCTTC. Its protein product is CAISERRTSLFDEQFF.

The chain employs TRBV5-1 and TRBJ2-3; 10 nucleotides agree with TRBD2. Germline trimming cut 2 bases from V and 3 bases from J; bases unmatched to any gene: 9. CDR1 is SGHRS, CDR2 YFSETQ, per germline. This CDR3 comprises 17 residues. The CDR3 reads CASSFKIAGGVTDTQYF. The CDR3 DNA sequence: TGCGCCAGCAGCTTTAAGATAGCGGGGGGTGTAACAGATACGCAGTATTTT.

CDR3 loop: CASSLTGLEAFF. Here the CDR3 DNA reads TGTGCCAGCAGCCTTACAGGCTTAGAAGCTTTCTTT. This chain connects TRBV7-8 to TRBJ1-1; the D gene is possibly TRBD1 (5 bases). The germline V and J ends were trimmed by 5 bases and 8 bases, with 12 bases remaining between them. Germline-derived CDR1 and CDR2 are SGHVS and FQNEAQ. CDR3 length: 12 residues.

The rearrangement links TRBV4-2 to TRBJ1-6; perhaps TRBD1 as D (6 bases). Between the trimmed V and J ends, which lost 0 bases and 7 bases, there was a span of 19 bases. The germline CDR1 and CDR2 sequences are LGHNA and YNFKEQ. CDR3 length: 18 amino acids. The CDR3 sequence: CASSQEGVWSGANSPLHF. The CDR3 region has the DNA TGTGCCAGCAGCCAAGAGGGGGTCTGGTCAGGGGCAAATTCACCCCTCCACTTT.

V usage is TRBV5-1 and J usage is TRBJ1-3; D might be TRBD1 (5 bases). Germline lookup yields CDR1 SGHRS and CDR2 YFSETQ. The CDR3 spans 15 residues. V shed 3 bases and J shed 0 bases, with 10 bases lying between them. The CDR3 protein is CASSSDTDSGNTIYF. DNA of the CDR3: TGCGCCAGCAGCTCGGACACCGACTCTGGAAACACCATATATTTT.

This rearrangement joins TRBV27 to TRBJ1-5; D is undetermined. Per the germline V gene, CDR1 is MNHEY and CDR2 is SMNVEV (reference sequence). V lost 4 bases and J 4 bases, leaving 8 bases between the germline ends. The CDR3 sequence is 13 residues long. The CDR3 DNA reads as TGTGCCAGCAGTTATCAGACAAATCAGCCCCAGCATTTT. Amino acid sequence: CASSYQTNQPQHF.

This chain links TRBV11-2 with TRBJ1-4; no reliable D call. This CDR3 region has 14 residues. Deletions cut 3 bases from V and 0 bases from J, with 5 bases between. Germline values: CDR1 SGHAT, CDR2 FQNNGV. CDR3 nucleotides: TGTGCCAGCAGCTTCTTGTCAACTAATGAAAAACTGTTTTTT. It is translated as CASSFLSTNEKLFF.

V gene TRBV2 combines with J gene TRBJ2-2, with TRBD1 as a possible D gene (6 bases). CDR3 length: 16 residues. Deletions cut 5 bases from V and 2 bases from J, with 15 bases between. Looked up from germline, CDR1 is SNHLY and CDR2 is FYNNEI. This chain's CDR3 is CASSTFGTRNTGELFF. DNA of the CDR3: TGTGCCAGCAGTACCTTCGGGACACGAAACACCGGGGAGCTGTTTTTT.